The 29 T cell receptor beta chains below were found in one sample sequenced in a study of T cell responses to AZD1222 COVID-19 vaccine. The assay was immunoSEQ multiplex PCR, and TCRdb's table has in-frame clones only and misses some. The top ten clones hold 2.5% to 3% of a sample with some 150,000 clones, under 95% of them seen once. Sequencing used peripheral blood, obtained on day 0 of MenACWY control vaccination. Receptors were obtained from an adult in good health.

This sequence joins TRBV28 and TRBJ1-5; the D is unclear. The V end was cut by 3 bases, the J end by 4 bases, with 7 bases between. Germline CDR1 MDHEN, CDR2 SYDVKM. CDR3 size: 13 residues. CDR3 nucleotide sequence: TGTGCCAGCAGTTTCGGTTTAAATCAGCCCCAGCATTTT. Translation: CASSFGLNQPQHF.

The CDR3 nucleotides read TGTGCCAGCAGCGTAGATAGAGGGAGGGACACCATATATTTT. This encodes CASSVDRGRDTIYF. The chain links TRBV9 to TRBJ1-3, with D unclear. Trimming pared 0 bases from V and 8 bases from J, leaving 12 bases between. Germline CDR1 is SGDLS and CDR2 is YYNGEE. CDR3 length: 14 amino acids.

The chain couples TRBV11-1 to TRBJ1-5; D might be TRBD1 (6 bases). Trimming left V 5 bases short and J 0 bases short, with 14 bases between. The CDR3 covers 16 residues. Germline lookup yields CDR1 SGHAT and CDR2 FQDESV (reference sequence). CDR3 residues: CASSPRDTNSNQPQHF. CDR3 sequence (DNA): TGTGCCAGCAGCCCCCGGGACACGAATAGCAATCAGCCCCAGCATTTT. Full variable domain (rest looked up from reference TRBV11-1 and TRBJ1-5): EAEVAQSPRYKITEKSQAVAFWCDPISGHATLYWYRQILGQGPELLVQFQDESVVDDSQLPKDRFSAERLKGVDSTLKIQPAELGDSAMYLCASSPRDTNSNQPQHFGDGTRLSIL.

This chain connects TRBV11-3 to TRBJ1-1; D is undetermined. The germline V gene encodes CDR1 SGHNT and CDR2 YENEEA. Between the trimmed V and J ends, which lost 5 bases and 1 base, there was a span of 11 bases. The CDR3 runs to 14 residues. As DNA, the CDR3 is TGTGCCAGCAGCCCCGCAGGAAAGAACACTGAAGCTTTCTTT. The encoded protein is CASSPAGKNTEAFF.

The rearrangement links TRBV27 to TRBJ2-1; 7 bases fit TRBD2. The ends lost 5 bases at V and 2 bases at J; junction bases unmatched: 9. The V gene's germline CDR1 is MNHEY and CDR2 SMNVEV (reference sequence). This CDR3 comprises 16 residues. CDR3 nucleotides: TGTGCCAGCAGTCTAATAGCGGGCAGCGCCTACAATGAGCAGTTCTTC. Amino acid sequence: CASSLIAGSAYNEQFF.

The chain recombines TRBV5-4 with TRBJ1-2; 7 nucleotides align to TRBD1. Germline CDR1 is SGHNT and CDR2 is YYREEE (reference sequence). The CDR3 is 14 amino acids. With 0 bases clipped from V and 4 bases from J, the junction kept 3 bases outside the gene matches. CDR3 sequence: CASSLGQGSYGYTF. In DNA form, the CDR3 reads TGTGCCAGCAGCTTGGGACAGGGTTCCTATGGCTACACCTTC. Supplemented by reference TRBV5-4 and TRBJ1-2, the full variable domain reads ETGVTQSPTHLIKTRGQQVTLRCSSQSGHNTVSWYQQALGQGPQFIFQYYREEENGRGNFPPRFSGLQFPNYSSELNVNALELDDSALYLCASSLGQGSYGYTFGSGTRLTVV.

The CDR3: CASSPNSGFVIGTQYF. For the CDR3, the DNA is TGTGCCAGCAGTCCGAACTCGGGTTTTGTAATCGGGACCCAGTACTTC. The rearrangement joins TRBV11-2 to TRBJ2-5, with D unresolved. V was clipped by 6 bases and J by 7 bases, with 24 bases between them. CDR1 SGHAT and CDR2 FQNNGV come from the germline V gene. CDR3 length: 16 amino acids.

The CDR3 DNA reads TGTGCCAGCAGTACCGGGACAGGGTATGGCTACACCTTC. Its protein product is CASSTGTGYGYTF. This sequence joins TRBV6-5 and TRBJ1-2, with TRBD1 matching over 9 bases. The V gene's germline CDR1 is MNHEY and CDR2 SVGAGI. CDR3 length: 13 residues. After removal of 5 bases from V and 5 bases from J, the junction contained 3 bases not matched to a gene.

The V and J genes are TRBV7-8 and TRBJ2-7; D ambiguous. The CDR3 sequence is 11 residues long. Looked up from germline, CDR1 is SGHVS and CDR2 is FQNEAQ. Trimming took 1 base from V and 3 from J, leaving 1 base between them. CDR3 DNA: TGTGCCAGCAGCTTAGACTACGAGCAGTACTTC. This gives the protein CASSLDYEQYF.

This clone was recorded at least ten times. The chain joins TRBV20-1 to TRBJ1-6; D is uncertain. CDR1 and CDR2 (germline): DFQATT, SNEGSKA (reference sequence). This CDR3 has 13 residues. V was shortened by 3 bases and J by 7 bases, with 10 bases between the two germline ends. The DNA for the CDR3 is TGCAGTGCTAGTCGCACAGAGAATTCACCCCTCCACTTT. Translation gives CSASRTENSPLHF.

In this sample, this clone turned up a few times. This chain joins TRBV30 and TRBJ1-6; TRBD1 matches at 7 bases. Germline CDR1 GTSNPN, CDR2 SVGIG (reference sequence). The CDR3 is 15 residues long. The trim removed 2 bases at V and 7 bases at J, leaving 8 bases unmatched. In DNA form, the CDR3 reads TGTGCCTGGAGTTCGCGGGACAGCCAAAATTCACCCCTCCACTTT. Residues: CAWSSRDSQNSPLHF.

V usage is TRBV28 and J usage is TRBJ1-3, with unresolved D. The germline V gene has CDR1 MDHEN and CDR2 SYDVKM. The CDR3 runs to 13 residues. The V and J ends lost 7 bases and 2 bases respectively, with 9 bases between them. The CDR3, as DNA: TGTGCCAGCACCCCGGGAACTGGAAACACCATATATTTT. Protein product: CASTPGTGNTIYF.

In nucleotides, the CDR3 is TGCGCCAGCAGCCTTGGGACGGATAATCAGCCCCAGCATTTT. Amino acids: CASSLGTDNQPQHF. This chain joins TRBV5-1 and TRBJ1-5; perhaps TRBD1 as D (5 bases). From germline, CDR1 is SGHRS and CDR2 YFSETQ. The ends were cut back, 4 bases at V and 4 bases at J, with 12 bases in the middle. The CDR3 covers 14 residues.

The chain couples TRBV28 to TRBJ2-3, with D possibly TRBD2 on 6 matching bases. CDR3 length: 17 residues. CDR1 and CDR2 from the germline V gene are MDHEN and SYDVKM. Trimming cost V 5 bases and J 2 bases, with 20 bases left between them. CDR3 loop: CASSPRSRRGFTDTQYF. CDR3 DNA: TGTGCCAGCAGTCCAAGGTCTCGTCGGGGGTTCACAGATACGCAGTATTTT.

The CDR3 reads CASTRWRGEAFF. Here the CDR3 DNA reads TGTGCCAGCACCCGATGGCGAGGTGAAGCTTTCTTT. This rearrangement joins TRBV12-3 or TRBV12-4 to TRBJ1-1; D gene uncertain. Trimming removed 7 bases from V and 7 bases from J, with 13 bases in between. The CDR3 runs to 12 residues.

This clone has a single count. This sequence joins TRBV10-3 and TRBJ1-5; TRBD1 might be the D (5 bases). Trimming stripped 8 bases from V and 6 bases from J, with 8 bases between. This CDR3 contains 11 residues. Germline V gene data show CDR1 as ENHRY and CDR2 as SYGVKD. CDR3 region: CAIGGGQPQHF. CDR3 in DNA: TGTGCCATCGGGGGTGGTCAGCCCCAGCATTTT.

This chain joins TRBV15 and TRBJ2-2; 11 positions agree with TRBD2. Trimming removed 0 bases from V and 0 bases from J; junction bases left unmatched: 6. CDR1 is LNHNV, CDR2 YYDKDF, per germline (reference sequence). The CDR3 totals 19 residues. CDR3: CATSRDELTSGANTGELFF. The CDR3 DNA is TGTGCCACCAGCAGAGATGAACTGACTAGCGGGGCGAACACCGGGGAGCTGTTTTTT.

This rearrangement joins TRBV11-2 to TRBJ2-1; weak D call: TRBD2 (6 bases). V lost 1 base and J lost 10, with 23 bases in between. CDR1 and CDR2 from the germline V gene are SGHAT and FQNNGV. The CDR3 loop spans 17 amino acids. CDR3 DNA: TGTGCCAGCAGCTTAGGTCTCCGGAGGGCCCCTACAAGAGAGCAGTTCTTC. Translation gives CASSLGLRRAPTREQFF. Full variable domain (remainder filled in from reference TRBV11-2 and TRBJ2-1): EAGVAQSPRYKIIEKRQSVAFWCNPISGHATLYWYQQILGQGPKLLIQFQNNGVVDDSQLPKDRFSAERLKGVDSTLKIQPAKLEDSAVYLCASSLGLRRAPTREQFFGPGTRLTVL.

The genes are TRBV25-1 and TRBJ2-1, with D perhaps TRBD1 (5 bases). CDR3 length: 14 residues. CDR1 and CDR2 from the germline V gene are MGHDK and SYGVNS. V gave up 3 bases and J gave up 6 bases, with 12 bases separating them. CDR3 sequence reads: CASSDPGYRNEQFF. The DNA of the CDR3 is TGTGCCAGCAGTGACCCAGGGTATCGCAATGAGCAGTTCTTC.

V and J are TRBV5-1 and TRBJ2-7; 8 nucleotides line up with TRBD1. CDR3 length equals 15 residues. The germline V gene encodes CDR1 SGHRS and CDR2 YFSETQ. The V gene end was trimmed by 4 bases and the J gene end by 2 bases; junction bases not matched to a gene: 8. The CDR3, as DNA: TGCGCCAGCAGCATCGGGGACAGGCTCACCTACGAGCAGTACTTC. Amino acid sequence: CASSIGDRLTYEQYF.

The genes are TRBV7-9 and TRBJ1-2; D not resolved. CDR3 size: 12 residues. Trimming stripped 4 bases from V and 7 bases from J, with 10 bases between. The germline CDR1 and CDR2 sequences are SEHNR and FQNEAQ (reference sequence). The DNA of the CDR3 is TGTGCCAGCAGCTCCATCTTGGGTGGCTACACCTTC. Its translation: CASSSILGGYTF.

The chain employs TRBV7-2 and TRBJ2-7, with TRBD1 matching 7 bases. Unmatched junction bases numbered 8, after V lost 6 bases and J lost 6 bases. Germline V gene lookup returns CDR1 SGHTA and CDR2 FQGNSA. This CDR3 region has 13 residues. The CDR3 DNA follows: TGTGCCAGCAGACAGACAGGGTTCGGCGAGCAGTACTTC. Its translation is CASRQTGFGEQYF.

The V and J genes are TRBV18 and TRBJ2-1, with D unclear. CDR3 length: 13 amino acids. Germline-derived CDR1 and CDR2 are KGHSH and LQKENI. V shed 5 bases and J shed 3 bases, with 8 bases lying between them. The CDR3 region is CASSARGYNEQFF. The CDR3 DNA is TGTGCCAGCTCAGCCAGAGGCTACAATGAGCAGTTCTTC. Full variable domain (rest looked up from reference TRBV18 and TRBJ2-1): NAGVMQNPRHLVRRRGQEARLRCSPMKGHSHVYWYRQLPEEGLKFMVYLQKENIIDESGMPKERFSAEFPKEGPSILRIQQVVRGDSAAYFCASSARGYNEQFFGPGTRLTVL.

Here the CDR3 DNA reads TGTGCCAGCAGCTCGTTATACACCGGGGAGCTGTTTTTT. It codes for CASSSLYTGELFF. The J gene is TRBJ2-2, the V gene TRBV5-4, with D unresolved. The length of the CDR3 is 13 residues. Germline assignment: CDR1 SGHNT and CDR2 YYREEE (reference sequence). The V end lost 3 bases, the J end lost 3 bases, and 6 bases lay between the germline ends.

The chain joins TRBV6-5 to TRBJ2-5; no reliable D call. The ends were cut back, 10 bases at V and 4 bases at J, with 13 bases in the middle. This CDR3 contains 12 residues. The germline V gene encodes CDR1 MNHEY and CDR2 SVGAGI. CDR3 in amino acids: CATSGVRETQYF. DNA of the CDR3: TGTGCCACCTCCGGAGTGAGAGAGACCCAGTACTTC.

This chain connects TRBV4-1 to TRBJ1-5; tentative D call: TRBD1 (6 bases). Germline lookup yields CDR1 MGHRA and CDR2 YSYEKL. Trimming shortened V by 2 bases and J by 6 bases, and 14 bases separated the two germline ends. This CDR3 contains 15 residues. The CDR3 reads CASSQTTGIGQPQHF. CDR3 sequence (DNA): TGCGCCAGCAGCCAAACAACAGGGATAGGTCAGCCCCAGCATTTT.

This clone was detected once. The rearrangement uses TRBV2 and TRBJ1-5; 8 bases match TRBD1. The V gene end was trimmed by 4 bases and the J gene end by 6 bases; junction bases not matched to a gene: 8. CDR3 length: 15 residues. Germline V gives CDR1 SNHLY, CDR2 FYNNEI. The DNA of the CDR3 is TGTGCCAGCAGTGCCCAACAGGGGGTGATTCAGCCCCAGCATTTT. This gives the protein CASSAQQGVIQPQHF.

Concerning this clone: One end of the junction does not line up with germline, which may come from a read error. The chain combines TRBV2 with TRBJ2-7; D possibly matches TRBD1 or TRBD2 (5 bases each). There are 13 residues in the CDR3. The germline V gene has CDR1 SNHLY and CDR2 FYNNEI. CDR3 DNA: TGTGCCAGCACGAACCAGGGACCACCCACGTTGGACTTC. Translated, it gives CASTNQGPPTLDF.

The chain combines TRBV10-3 with TRBJ1-3; perhaps TRBD1 as D (6 bases). The V end was cut by 3 bases, the J end by 0 bases, with 12 bases between. The CDR3 contains 16 residues. Germline CDR1 and CDR2: ENHRY and SYGVKD. CDR3 nucleotides: TGTGCCATCAGTGAATTCAGGGGAAGCTCTGGAAACACCATATATTTT. This sequence encodes CAISEFRGSSGNTIYF.